A selection of T cell receptor beta chains follows, all from one sample in a study of T cell repertoires in cytomegalovirus infection. TCRdb used MiXCR to reprocess the reads, holding one entry per CDR3 protein. The sample comprises hundreds of thousands of distinct CDR3 sequences, 20% to 25% of which are singletons, and roughly 8% rests with the top ten. Sequenced sample: CD8+ T cells from PBMCs. The receptors derive from a human donor in good health (CMV status not recorded). Some clones in this sample may be carry-over from other donors' samples. Both conserved end residues are part of each CDR3. Fields, in order: clone size, D gene, J gene, V gene, CDR3 DNA, CDR3 protein. D genes are given only for firm matches. Clone size is not always given. Where it is, it says once, few, many or a class for expanded clones.

>few|TRBD2|TRBJ2-5|TRBV7-2
TGTGCCAGCAACTCTTTAGCGGGGGGGCCGGAGACCCAGTACTTC
CASNSLAGGPETQYF
>few|TRBD1|TRBJ2-6|TRBV15
TGTGCCACCAGCAGGGACAGGGGCTTTGGGGCCAACGTCCTGACTTTC
CATSRDRGFGANVLTF
>-|-|TRBJ1-6|TRBV6-2/TRBV6-3
TGTGCCAGCAGGGTCGGGACGGATAATTCACCCCTCCACTTT
CASRVGTDNSPLHF
>-|-|TRBJ2-3|TRBV12-3/TRBV12-4
TGTGCCAGCAGCCTCACCTCGGGGGTAGATACGCAGTATTTT
CASSLTSGVDTQYF
>-|-|TRBJ1-1|TRBV7-2
TGTGTCAGCAGCTTAGTTGGGGCCCCGGGAGGCACTGAAGCTTTCTTT
CVSSLVGAPGGTEAFF
>few|TRBD1|TRBJ1-1|TRBV5-6
TGTGCCAGCAGCGACCGGACAGGGCACATGAACACTGAAGCTTTCTTT
CASSDRTGHMNTEAFF
>-|TRBD1|TRBJ1-2|TRBV12-3/TRBV12-4
TGTGTCAGCACACTATTACCGGGACAGGGGGCGGGCTATGGCTACACCTTC
CVSTLLPGQGAGYGYTF
>many|TRBD1|TRBJ2-1|TRBV7-9
TGTGCCAGCAGCTCACAGGGGAATGAGCAGTTCTTC
CASSSQGNEQFF
>-|-|TRBJ2-5|TRBV2
TGTGCCCCCCACCCGGAGGGGAAAGAGACCCAGTACTTC
CAPHPEGKETQYF
>-|-|TRBJ2-3|TRBV6-2/TRBV6-3
TGTGCCAGCAGTTACCTGGGGAGCCAGGCAAAGGCAGATACGCAGTATTTT
CASSYLGSQAKADTQYF
>-|-|TRBJ2-3|TRBV11-2
TGTGCCAGCAGCTTAAGGCTAGCAGCCCCGAGGGATACGCAGTATTTT
CASSLRLAAPRDTQYF
>few|-|TRBJ2-7|TRBV20-1
TGCAGTGCGACCCTTCCGAACTCCTACGAGCAGTACTTC
CSATLPNSYEQYF
>few|TRBD1|TRBJ2-4|TRBV6-5
TGTGCCAGCAGTTACTCGACCAGGGGGCGAGCCAAAAACATTCAGTACTTC
CASSYSTRGRAKNIQYF
>-|-|TRBJ2-3|TRBV29-1
TGCAGCGCTCTTACCTCCGATACGCAGTATTTT
CSALTSDTQYF
>many|TRBD1|TRBJ1-2|TRBV12-3/TRBV12-4
TGTGCCAGCAGTGACCCGGGACAGGGGCTCCATGGCTACACCTTC
CASSDPGQGLHGYTF
>many|-|TRBJ1-2|TRBV7-9
TGTGCCAGCAGCCAAGGACGTATCGCCGCCGATGGCTACACCTTC
CASSQGRIAADGYTF
>-|-|TRBJ1-1|TRBV20-1
TGCAGTGCTAGGAAGCTTTGGGGGGTGTTTATTGAAGCTTTCTTT
CSARKLWGVFIEAFF
>few|TRBD1|TRBJ2-2|TRBV6-6
TGTGCCAGCAGTGGCGGACCAACTTTCCGGGACAGTCGGCCATACACCGGGGAGCTGTTTTTT
CASSGGPTFRDSRPYTGELFF
>-|-|TRBJ1-5|TRBV6-8
TGTGCCAGCAGCCCGAACAGTAGGAATCAGCCCCAGCATTTT
CASSPNSRNQPQHF
>many|-|TRBJ2-1|TRBV7-9
TGTGCCAGCAGCTTAACAGGGAGGAACAATGAGCAGTTCTTC
CASSLTGRNNEQFF
>-|-|TRBJ1-1|TRBV7-9
TGTGCCAGCAGCTACCTTGGGGGAGGGACTGGCACTGAAGCTTTCTTT
CASSYLGGGTGTEAFF
>many|-|TRBJ2-7|TRBV7-2
TGTGCCAGCAGCCCTGGGGTTGGTGGCAGAACCTACGAGCAGTACTTC
CASSPGVGGRTYEQYF
>-|-|TRBJ1-1|TRBV6-1
TGTGCCAGCAGTTATACCCTGACACTTCGAACAAACACTGAAGCTTTCTTT
CASSYTLTLRTNTEAFF
>few|-|TRBJ1-3|TRBV28
TGTGCCAGCAGAGAAGACAGCCTCTCTGGAAACACCATATATTTT
CASREDSLSGNTIYF
>-|TRBD2|TRBJ2-1|TRBV7-8
TGTGCCAGCAGCTTTGGGACTAGCCTCAACCCTGAGCAGTTCTTC
CASSFGTSLNPEQFF
>few|-|TRBJ2-1|TRBV6-4
TGTGCCAGCAGTGACTACGGATACAATGAGCAGTTCTTC
CASSDYGYNEQFF
>few|-|TRBJ2-5|TRBV7-6
TGTGCCAGCAGCTTAGTCGGGACATTGGAGACCCAGTACTTC
CASSLVGTLETQYF
>-|-|TRBJ1-2|TRBV5-6
TGTGCCAGCAGCCGGAATATTAATGGTGGCTACACCTTC
CASSRNINGGYTF
>few|TRBD1|TRBJ2-1|TRBV6-2/TRBV6-3
TGTGCCAGCAGTCCCCGAGAGGGGGCAAATGAGCAGTTCTTC
CASSPREGANEQFF
>once|-|TRBJ2-3|TRBV20-1
TGCAGTGCTAGAGACCGGGACTCCTACTCCCTAGATACGCAGTATTTT
CSARDRDSYSLDTQYF
>-|-|TRBJ2-1|TRBV24-1
TGTGCCACCAGTGACCCCAAGGGCTCGGACTACAATGAGCAGTTCTTC
CATSDPKGSDYNEQFF
>many|TRBD2|TRBJ2-3|TRBV6-5
TGTGCCAGCAGTTCGTTTTCTACGGGGGGAGATACGCAGTATTTT
CASSSFSTGGDTQYF
>-|-|TRBJ1-1|TRBV19
TGTGCCAGTAGGCAGGGCCGGGGCTCGGGGACTGAAGCTTTCTTT
CASRQGRGSGTEAFF
>few|-|TRBJ2-5|TRBV6-2/TRBV6-3
TGTGCCAGCAGTTACCCACCCCAGACCCAGTACTTC
CASSYPPQTQYF
>-|TRBD2|TRBJ2-4|TRBV20-1
TGCAGTGCTAAAGCGGGAGTAGCCATAAACATTCAGTACTTC
CSAKAGVAINIQYF
>-|TRBD1|TRBJ1-4|TRBV15
TGTGCCACCAGCAGAAAGACAGGGGCTGAAGGCGAAAAACTGTTTTTT
CATSRKTGAEGEKLFF
>many|-|TRBJ2-2|TRBV28
TGTGCCAGCAAAATAGAGAACACCGGGGAGCTGTTTTTT
CASKIENTGELFF
>many|TRBD1|TRBJ1-1|TRBV7-8
TGTGCCAGCAGCTTAGGGTTAGACAGGGGGAAATACACTGAAGCTTTCTTT
CASSLGLDRGKYTEAFF
>-|TRBD1|TRBJ1-2|TRBV6-2/TRBV6-3
TGTGCCAGCAGCCAACCGGGACAGGTCGCAATCTATGGCTACACCTTC
CASSQPGQVAIYGYTF
>many|-|TRBJ1-2|TRBV25-1
TGTGCCAGCAGTGAATTCCGACAGACCAACTATGGCTACACCTTC
CASSEFRQTNYGYTF
>-|-|TRBJ2-1|TRBV19
TGTGCCAGTAGTATCGCAGGGAATGAGCAGTTCTTC
CASSIAGNEQFF
>-|TRBD2|TRBJ2-1|TRBV7-9
TGTGCCAGCAGCTTGGAGCCAGGACTAGCGGTCTACAATGAGCAGTTCTTC
CASSLEPGLAVYNEQFF
>few|-|TRBJ2-2|TRBV2
TGTGCCAGCAGGTATCGCCAAAACACCGGGGAGCTGTTTTTT
CASRYRQNTGELFF
>few|-|TRBJ1-1|TRBV2
TGTGCCAGCAGTGGGGGCCGGGGGAACACTGAAGCTTTCTTT
CASSGGRGNTEAFF
>few|TRBD1|TRBJ2-4|TRBV4-3
TGCGCCAGCAGCCAAGCAGACAGGGGGAAATTTAAAAACATTCAGTACTTC
CASSQADRGKFKNIQYF
>-|TRBD1|TRBJ2-1|TRBV2
TGTGCCAGCGGGTCTGACCAGGGACAGTTATACAATGAGCAGTTCTTC
CASGSDQGQLYNEQFF
>few|TRBD1|TRBJ2-6|TRBV14
TGTGCCAGCAGCCCCTGGACAGGGGCATATGGGGCCAACGTCCTGACTTTC
CASSPWTGAYGANVLTF
>many|TRBD1|TRBJ1-4|TRBV7-9
TGTGCCAGCAACCGGGAGGGGGCGCGTGAAAAACTGTTTTTT
CASNREGAREKLFF
>few|TRBD2|TRBJ2-1|TRBV6-2/TRBV6-3
TGTGCCAGCAGTTACGCCGCGGGGGACAATGAGCAGTTCTTC
CASSYAAGDNEQFF
>-|TRBD1|TRBJ1-5|TRBV5-6
TGTGCCAGGAGCTTAGGGCGAGGACAGGGCTGGTCGTGGGAGCGGCCCCAGCATTTT
CARSLGRGQGWSWERPQHF
>-|TRBD1|TRBJ1-2|TRBV7-4
TGTGCCAGCAGCTCGGACAGGAATAACTATGGCTACACCTTC
CASSSDRNNYGYTF
>-|TRBD2|TRBJ2-1|TRBV4-3
TGCGCCAGCAGCCAAGGAGCGGGGGGTAACTATGAGCAGTTCTTC
CASSQGAGGNYEQFF
>-|-|TRBJ2-7|TRBV29-1
TGCAGCGTTGATGATGGCTCCTACGAGCAGTACTTC
CSVDDGSYEQYF
>-|TRBD1|TRBJ2-3|TRBV4-1
TGCGCCAGCAGCCAAGCCGGGACAGGATCGAGCACAGATACGCAGTATTTT
CASSQAGTGSSTDTQYF